The rows below give T cell receptor beta chains drawn from one sample of a study of blood T cells in healthy people across ages. TCRdb reanalysed the 5' RACE reads using MiXCR and keeps one entry per CDR3 protein. The sample yields 1.5 million to 2 million distinct CDR3 sequences, about 28% seen once. The sequencing sample was made of blood. These receptors originate from a woman aged 30 to 39 in good health. The CDR3 runs from the conserved cysteine through the conserved F or W. Each record gives: V gene, J gene, clone size, D gene, CDR3 DNA, CDR3 protein. D genes are given only for firm matches. Only some rows state a clone size, as once, few, many or a class for expanded clones.

v_call: TRBV20-1
j_call: TRBJ2-7
clone_size: .
d_call: TRBD2
cdr3_nt: TGCAGTGCTAGAGACCTAGCGGGGGGTTTACCCTACGAGCAGTACTTC
cdr3_aa: CSARDLAGGLPYEQYF

v_call: TRBV3-1
j_call: TRBJ2-1
clone_size: .
d_call: TRBD2
cdr3_nt: TGTGCCAGCAGCCAAGATGTGGCGGGAGGCCCTCGGAATGAGCAGTTCTTC
cdr3_aa: CASSQDVAGGPRNEQFF

v_call: TRBV12-3/TRBV12-4
j_call: TRBJ2-6
clone_size: many
d_call: .
cdr3_nt: TGTGCCAGCAGTTTCCCAGGGGGGCCTGGGGCCAACGTCCTGACTTTC
cdr3_aa: CASSFPGGPGANVLTF

v_call: TRBV21-1
j_call: TRBJ2-7
clone_size: .
d_call: .
cdr3_nt: TGTGCCAGCAGCCCCGAAGAGGGGGGCTACGAGCAGTACTTC
cdr3_aa: CASSPEEGGYEQYF

v_call: TRBV7-2
j_call: TRBJ2-3
clone_size: .
d_call: TRBD2
cdr3_nt: TGTGCCAGCACCTCCGGGACTAACACAGATACGCAGTATTTT
cdr3_aa: CASTSGTNTDTQYF

v_call: TRBV28
j_call: TRBJ1-2
clone_size: few
d_call: .
cdr3_nt: TGTGCCAGCATCCCGAAACAGGGCTTTAACTATGGCTACACCTTC
cdr3_aa: CASIPKQGFNYGYTF

v_call: TRBV7-2
j_call: TRBJ1-2
clone_size: .
d_call: .
cdr3_nt: TGTGCCAGCAGCTTCAGACAGCTCAGGAGTGGAGGCTACACCTTC
cdr3_aa: CASSFRQLRSGGYTF

v_call: TRBV4-3
j_call: TRBJ2-7
clone_size: many
d_call: .
cdr3_nt: TGCGCCAGCAGCCAATTCGGGGGAGCCTACGAGCAGTACTTC
cdr3_aa: CASSQFGGAYEQYF

v_call: TRBV7-9
j_call: TRBJ2-5
clone_size: many
d_call: .
cdr3_nt: TGTGCCAGCAGCTTAGCAGAGTCTAACCAAGAGACCCAGTACTTC
cdr3_aa: CASSLAESNQETQYF

v_call: TRBV12-3/TRBV12-4
j_call: TRBJ1-1
clone_size: .
d_call: TRBD1
cdr3_nt: TGTGCCAGCAGCCCTGGACAGGGTCGGGGTGCTTTCTTT
cdr3_aa: CASSPGQGRGAFF

v_call: TRBV12-3/TRBV12-4
j_call: TRBJ1-2
clone_size: .
d_call: .
cdr3_nt: TGTGCCAGCAGTAGCCCAGGGATCCTTTCTGGCTACACCTTC
cdr3_aa: CASSSPGILSGYTF

v_call: TRBV7-2
j_call: TRBJ2-3
clone_size: .
d_call: .
cdr3_nt: TGTGCCAGCAGCTTTGAGGGTGTCAACGGGGGTACGCAGTATTTT
cdr3_aa: CASSFEGVNGGTQYF

v_call: TRBV10-1
j_call: TRBJ2-1
clone_size: .
d_call: TRBD2
cdr3_nt: TGCGCCAGCAGTGATAGTAGGGCTAGCGGGTACAATGAGCAGTTCTTC
cdr3_aa: CASSDSRASGYNEQFF

v_call: TRBV28
j_call: TRBJ1-4
clone_size: once
d_call: .
cdr3_nt: TGTGCCAGCGGTATAGGACAGCAATTCAATGAAAAACTGTTTTTT
cdr3_aa: CASGIGQQFNEKLFF

v_call: TRBV12-3/TRBV12-4
j_call: TRBJ1-1
clone_size: few
d_call: .
cdr3_nt: TGTGCCAGCAGCAATCGACAGAACACTGAAGCTTTCTTT
cdr3_aa: CASSNRQNTEAFF

v_call: TRBV9
j_call: TRBJ2-4
clone_size: few
d_call: .
cdr3_nt: TGTGCCAGCAGCGTAGGGGGCAGGGTCAGTCAAAACATTCAGTACTTC
cdr3_aa: CASSVGGRVSQNIQYF

v_call: TRBV24-1
j_call: TRBJ2-4
clone_size: once
d_call: .
cdr3_nt: TGTGCCACCAGTGACCTTAAGGACAGATCTCTAGCCAAAAACATTCAGTACTTC
cdr3_aa: CATSDLKDRSLAKNIQYF